This T cell receptor (beta chain) was identified during a study of siplizumab effects on memory and regulatory T cells. This CDR3 region has 13 residues. The V gene's germline CDR1 is SGHTS and CDR2 YDEGEE. The V end was cut by 7 bases, the J end by 1 base, with 11 bases between. Among three donor pairs, the unstimulated naive, memory, effector memory and TEMRA subsets underwent sequencing. This table comes from immunoSEQ multiplex PCR, and its TCRdb copy is limited to in-frame clones, with some not included. The table records approximately 65,000 clones, roughly 85% of them present only once. Study-wide results and caveats: It seemed that naive T cells were more diverse than memory cells and were major contributors to the alloresponse. The drug siplizumab significantly decreased the alloreactive sequences that could be traced to unstimulated CD4+ memory cells.

Worth noting for this clone: Its target is not known.

The clonotype comes from a human donor in good health. J is TRBJ1-2 and V is TRBV5-8; unclear D gene. The sequenced sample was memory CD4+ T cells sorted from blood. The chain's CDR3 is CASYRRVNYGYTF. The CDR3 coding sequence is TGTGCCAGCTACCGACGGGTTAACTATGGCTACACCTTC. The full variable domain, in which reference TRBV5-8 and TRBJ1-2 provide the parts outside the CDR3, is EAGVTQSPTHLIKTRGQQATLRCSPISGHTSVYWYQQALGLGLQFLLWYDEGEERNRGNFPPRFSGRQFPNYSSELNVNALELEDSALYLCASYRRVNYGYTFGSGTRLTVV.